These 24 T cell receptor beta chains were all obtained from the same sample, sequenced in a study of CD8+ T cells in alopecia areata. Sequencing used cDNA as its template, made by extracting RNA and reverse transcribing it. Profiled with immunoSEQ multiplex PCR; TCRdb holds only in-frame clones, not every one. The sample yields over 200,000 clones, approximately 61% seen once. The source was CD4+ T cells sorted from blood, collected at week 0. The receptors shown here come from a human donor with alopecia areata.

This chain joins TRBV9 and TRBJ2-5, with D possibly being TRBD2 (6 bases). This CDR3 is built from 13 residues. Germline CDR1 SGDLS, CDR2 YYNGEE. Trimming shortened V by 4 bases and J by 4 bases, and 11 bases separated the two germline ends. CDR3 in DNA: TGTGCCAGCAGCACGACTAGTAGAGAGACCCAGTACTTC. Amino acid sequence: CASSTTSRETQYF.

This clone was found a few times. The chain joins TRBV29-1 to TRBJ2-7; D possibly corresponds to TRBD1 (6 bases). Between the trimmed V and J ends, which lost 7 bases and 3 bases, there was a span of 13 bases. From germline, CDR1 is SQVTM and CDR2 ANQGSEA. The CDR3 contains 12 residues. CDR3 residues: CSGRDTRYEQYF. Written as DNA, the CDR3 is TGCAGCGGCCGGGACACCCGCTACGAGCAGTACTTC.

J is TRBJ2-3 and V is TRBV29-1, with D tentatively TRBD2 (6 bases). Trimming took off 7 bases at V and 0 bases at J, with 17 bases between the two ends. The CDR3 is made up of 15 amino acids. Germline V gene data show CDR1 as SQVTM and CDR2 as ANQGSEA. For the CDR3, the DNA is TGCAGCGCTGGATGGGGCGCGGGGAGCACAGATACGCAGTATTTT. It translates to CSAGWGAGSTDTQYF.

The rearrangement uses TRBV5-4 and TRBJ2-5; possibly TRBD2 for D (5 bases). This CDR3 region has 15 residues. Germline CDR1 reads SGHNT; CDR2 reads YYREEE (reference sequence). Trimming pared 4 bases from V and 2 bases from J, leaving 15 bases between. The CDR3 sequence is CASSLPRGPQETQYF. The CDR3 nucleotides are TGTGCCAGCAGCCTACCCCGGGGTCCACAAGAGACCCAGTACTTC.

The chain employs TRBV7-9 and TRBJ1-2; 7 bases match TRBD1. The CDR3 loop spans 13 amino acids. Looked up from germline, CDR1 is SEHNR and CDR2 is FQNEAQ (reference sequence). Trimming at V came to 1 base and at J to 8 bases, leaving 4 bases not matched to a gene. The CDR3 sequence is CASSLGGDRGYTF. CDR3 in DNA: TGTGCCAGCAGCTTAGGGGGGGACAGAGGCTACACCTTC.

The CDR3 here is CASSEGPGWNTEAFF. Written as DNA, the CDR3 is TGTGCCAGCAGTGAAGGCCCAGGGTGGAACACTGAAGCTTTCTTT. V usage is TRBV6-1 and J usage is TRBJ1-1; weak D call: TRBD1 (5 bases). V lost 1 base to trimming and J lost 1 base, with 10 bases between them. CDR1 and CDR2 from the germline V gene are MNHNS and SASEGT. This CDR3 spans 15 amino acids.

The rearrangement joins TRBV20-1 to TRBJ1-1; D may be TRBD1 (6 bases). The CDR3 sequence is 11 residues long. CDR1 is DFQATT and CDR2 is SNEGSKA in the germline V gene (reference sequence). Trimming cost V 6 bases and J 4 bases, with 9 bases left between them. In nucleotides, the CDR3 is TGCAGTGCGAACAGGGTCACTGAAGCTTTCTTT. Translated, it gives CSANRVTEAFF.

V usage is TRBV6-5 and J usage is TRBJ1-2; 8 nucleotides agree with TRBD1. Germline CDR1 is MNHEY and CDR2 is SVGAGI. This CDR3 has 14 residues. Germline trimming cut 6 bases from V and 5 bases from J; bases unmatched to any gene: 8. The CDR3 reads CASRSTGGDYGYTF. The CDR3 bases are TGTGCCAGCAGATCAACAGGGGGTGATTATGGCTACACCTTC.

This chain joins TRBV4-1 and TRBJ1-4; 7 positions agree with TRBD1. The CDR3 consists of 16 residues. Per the germline V gene, CDR1 is MGHRA and CDR2 is YSYEKL. Germline trimming cut 1 base from V and 4 bases from J; bases unmatched to any gene: 6. CDR3 DNA sequence: TGCGCCAGCAGCCAAGGTTACAGGGGAGGTAATGAAAAACTGTTTTTT. It yields the protein CASSQGYRGGNEKLFF.

The chain carries TRBV19 and TRBJ1-4; D is possibly TRBD1 (5 bases). The CDR3 extends over 14 amino acids. The V gene lost 4 bases and the J gene lost 4 bases, with 10 bases spanning the gap. CDR1 is LNHDA and CDR2 is SQIVND in the germline V gene (reference sequence). DNA of the CDR3: TGTGCCAGTAGTAATCAGGGACTTAATGAAAAACTGTTTTTT. This gives the protein CASSNQGLNEKLFF.

This clone was seen a handful of times. V gene TRBV4-1 combines with J gene TRBJ2-1, with TRBD2 matching 13 bases. This CDR3 is built from 16 residues. The germline CDR1 and CDR2 sequences are MGHRA and YSYEKL. V gave up 2 bases and J gave up 8 bases; unmatched junction bases: 6. The CDR3 here is CASSQILAGGPYEQFF. DNA for the CDR3: TGCGCCAGCAGCCAAATACTAGCGGGAGGGCCCTATGAGCAGTTCTTC.

The rearrangement joins TRBV30 to TRBJ1-4; TRBD1 agrees at 7 bases. The junction had 7 bases not matched to a gene; V was cut back by 0 bases and J by 3 bases. The CDR3 runs to 16 residues. CDR1 GTSNPN and CDR2 SVGIG come from the germline V gene (reference sequence). The CDR3 region has the DNA TGTGCCTGGAGTGTACCCAGGGGGAAGGCTAATGAAAAACTGTTTTTT. It translates to CAWSVPRGKANEKLFF. Full variable domain (outside the CDR3, taken from reference TRBV30 and TRBJ1-4): SQTIHQWPATLVQPVGSPLSLECTVEGTSNPNLYWYRQAAGRGLQLLFYSVGIGQISSEVPQNLSASRPQDRQFILSSKKLLLSDSGFYLCAWSVPRGKANEKLFFGSGTQLSVL.

This clone has more than one count but fewer than ten. The chain recombines TRBV29-1 with TRBJ2-7, with D perhaps TRBD1 (6 bases). Trimming removed 4 bases from V and 1 base from J, with 11 bases in between. Germline CDR1 SQVTM, CDR2 ANQGSEA. CDR3 length equals 13 residues. The CDR3 sequence: CSVVLGQSYEQYF. For the CDR3, the DNA is TGCAGCGTTGTGCTTGGACAGTCCTACGAGCAGTACTTC.

This clone was detected a few times. This rearrangement joins TRBV10-3 to TRBJ2-1; TRBD2 agrees at 9 bases. After removal of 5 bases from V and 2 bases from J, the junction contained 1 base not matched to a gene. The CDR3 has 14 amino acids. In germline, CDR1 is ENHRY, CDR2 SYGVKD. CDR3 residues: CAISPSGAYNEQFF. The DNA of the CDR3 is TGTGCCATCAGTCCTAGCGGGGCCTACAATGAGCAGTTCTTC.

Turning to this clone: The same CDR3 also results from other DNA sequences found in this sample. V gene TRBV30 combines with J gene TRBJ2-6; the D gene could be TRBD1 or TRBD2 (5 bases each). V was pared by 5 bases and J by 2 bases, with 10 bases between. Germline V CDR1 and CDR2: GTSNPN, SVGIG (reference sequence). The CDR3 is 14 amino acids. CDR3 DNA: TGTGCCTGGGGGACGGGGACTGGGGCCAACGTCCTGACTTTC. Protein product: CAWGTGTGANVLTF. Complete variable domain (other parts from reference TRBV30 and TRBJ2-6): SQTIHQWPATLVQPVGSPLSLECTVEGTSNPNLYWYRQAAGRGLQLLFYSVGIGQISSEVPQNLSASRPQDRQFILSSKKLLLSDSGFYLCAWGTGTGANVLTFGAGSRLTVL.

The V call is TRBV27, the J call TRBJ2-7; 9 bases match TRBD2. CDR1 MNHEY and CDR2 SMNVEV come from the germline V gene (reference sequence). V lost 3 bases, J lost 4 bases, and 10 bases stayed unmatched. The CDR3 totals 16 residues. CDR3 residues: CASSLDLAGVEYEQYF. The CDR3, as DNA: TGTGCCAGCAGTTTGGACTTAGCGGGAGTAGAGTACGAGCAGTACTTC.

This clone was detected once. V usage is TRBV11-2 and J usage is TRBJ2-7, with 10 bases fitting TRBD2. Germline lookup yields CDR1 SGHAT and CDR2 FQNNGV. The CDR3 has 11 residues. In DNA, the CDR3 is TGTGCATGCGGGACTAGCGTCGAGCAGTACTTC. Encoded protein: CACGTSVEQYF.

Worth noting for this clone: Other DNA sequences in the sample encode the same CDR3. The chain is built from TRBV5-1 and TRBJ1-1, with TRBD1 matching over 8 bases. Trimming cost V 5 bases and J 4 bases; bases outside gene matches: 4. Germline V gene data show CDR1 as SGHRS and CDR2 as YFSETQ. The CDR3 has 13 residues. CDR3 loop: CASSPGQGTEAFF. CDR3 bases: TGCGCCAGCAGTCCTGGACAGGGCACTGAAGCTTTCTTT.

The V and J genes are TRBV10-3 and TRBJ2-5; no reliable D call. V was cut by 3 bases and J by 1 base, with 3 bases left in between. The CDR3 contains 12 residues. CDR1 is ENHRY and CDR2 is SYGVKD in the germline V gene. The CDR3 DNA reads as TGTGCCATCAGTGATTTCCAAGAGACCCAGTACTTC. It codes for CAISDFQETQYF.

The chain combines TRBV29-1 with TRBJ2-7; 9 bases line up with TRBD2. Unmatched junction bases numbered 4, after V lost 4 bases and J lost 3 bases. This CDR3 contains 13 residues. Germline V gives CDR1 SQVTM, CDR2 ANQGSEA. The CDR3 nucleotides read TGCAGCGTTGCTAGCGGGGCCCACTACGAGCAGTACTTC. Its protein is CSVASGAHYEQYF.

The chain has TRBV30 and TRBJ2-1; a possible D gene is TRBD2 (5 bases). Germline loops: CDR1 GTSNPN, CDR2 SVGIG (reference sequence). V was pared by 0 bases and J by 0 bases, with 15 bases between. CDR3 length equals 17 residues. This chain's CDR3 is CAWSVRGALGSYNEQFF. Here the CDR3 DNA reads TGTGCCTGGAGTGTACGGGGAGCGCTAGGCTCCTACAATGAGCAGTTCTTC.

This clone came up a few times. The J gene is TRBJ2-3, the V gene TRBV29-1; possible D gene TRBD2, 5 bases. This CDR3 comprises 12 residues. The ends were cut back, 2 bases at V and 4 bases at J, with 7 bases in the middle. Looked up from germline, CDR1 is SQVTM and CDR2 is ANQGSEA. The CDR3 nucleotides read TGCAGCGTTGAAAAGGAGGCAGATACGCAGTATTTT. Its protein product is CSVEKEADTQYF.

The V gene is TRBV6-5, the J gene TRBJ1-1; 7 positions match TRBD1. CDR3 length: 15 amino acids. The ends lost 5 bases at V and 6 bases at J; junction bases unmatched: 12. Germline V gives CDR1 MNHEY, CDR2 SVGAGI. Written as DNA, the CDR3 is TGTGCCAGCAGTCTGGACAGGTTACGGATTCCTGAAGCTTTCTTT. Amino acid sequence: CASSLDRLRIPEAFF.

V and J are TRBV27 and TRBJ2-7, with D hard to call. This CDR3 has 12 amino acids. Trimming took off 7 bases at V and 7 bases at J, with 14 bases between the two ends. Germline CDR1 MNHEY, CDR2 SMNVEV (reference sequence). CDR3 protein: CASKGLLTEQYF. For the CDR3, the DNA is TGTGCCAGCAAGGGCCTTTTAACAGAGCAGTACTTC.